The 18 T cell receptor beta chains below were found in one sample sequenced in a study of cytomegalovirus exposure and HLA in healthy donors. This PCR relied on a set of 60 Vbeta primers and 13 Jbeta primers. Only in-frame clones appear in the TCRdb table, and some are missing; sequencing was by immunoSEQ multiplex PCR. The table records 65,000 to 95,000 clones, more than 70% of them present only once. Material: PBMCs. The receptors stem from a male donor in good health and CMV-seropositive.

The chain combines TRBV7-9 with TRBJ2-7, with TRBD2 matching over 8 bases. Unmatched junction bases numbered 11, after V lost 2 bases and J lost 5 bases. The CDR3 loop spans 16 amino acids. Germline values: CDR1 SEHNR, CDR2 FQNEAQ (reference sequence). The DNA for the CDR3 is TGTGCCAGCAGCTTATATACGTCGCGGGAGGTGAACGAGCAGTACTTC. This translates into CASSLYTSREVNEQYF.

The chain links TRBV5-1 to TRBJ1-3, with D perhaps TRBD1 (6 bases). The V gene lost 2 bases and the J gene lost 1 base, with 10 bases spanning the gap. The CDR3 is made up of 15 amino acids. From germline, CDR1 is SGHRS and CDR2 YFSETQ. CDR3 region: CASSFLGASGNTIYF. CDR3 nucleotides: TGCGCCAGCAGCTTTTTGGGGGCATCTGGAAACACCATATATTTT.

This clone has only one observation. This rearrangement joins TRBV10-2 to TRBJ2-7, with TRBD2 matching 8 bases. V lost 0 bases to trimming and J lost 3 bases; unmatched junction nucleotides: 7. The CDR3 is 16 amino acids. CDR1 and CDR2 from the germline V gene are WSHSY and SAAADI. CDR3 bases: TGCGCCAGCAGTGAGTCTATAGCGGGGCTACTCTACGAGCAGTACTTC. Protein sequence: CASSESIAGLLYEQYF.

The rearrangement uses TRBV27 and TRBJ2-3, with D perhaps matching TRBD1 (5 bases). The CDR3 contains 15 residues. Per germline, CDR1 MNHEY and CDR2 SMNVEV (reference sequence). The V and J ends lost 0 bases and 2 bases respectively, with 9 bases between them. For the CDR3, the DNA is TGTGCCAGCAGTTTATCGGCAGGGTACACAGATACGCAGTATTTT. Translation: CASSLSAGYTDTQYF.

This clone was found many times. The CDR3 DNA sequence: TGTGCCAGCAGCTTCGGGCCCGGGAGCTCCTACAATGAGCAGTTCTTC. Its protein product is CASSFGPGSSYNEQFF. The chain is built from TRBV7-3 and TRBJ2-1; D perhaps matches TRBD2 (6 bases). The germline V and J ends were trimmed by 3 bases and 0 bases, with 12 bases remaining between them. Germline CDR1 SGHTA, CDR2 FQGTGA. CDR3 length: 16 residues.

The chain has TRBV4-2 and TRBJ2-1; a possible D gene is TRBD2 (5 bases). This CDR3 region has 15 residues. The V end lost 3 bases, the J end lost 5 bases, and 14 bases lay between the germline ends. In germline, CDR1 is LGHNA, CDR2 YNFKEQ. The CDR3 reads CASSQLLDSNNEQFF. CDR3 DNA: TGTGCCAGCAGCCAGCTCCTGGACTCGAACAATGAGCAGTTCTTC.

The chain links TRBV16 to TRBJ2-5; no firm D call. Trimming left V 3 bases short and J 2 bases short, with 10 bases between. The germline gives CDR1 KGHSY, CDR2 FQNENV. The CDR3 length is 14 residues. CDR3 sequence reads: CASSQQRGQETQYF. DNA of the CDR3: TGTGCCAGCAGCCAGCAGAGAGGTCAAGAGACCCAGTACTTC.

In this sample, this clone turned up once. J is TRBJ2-1 and V is TRBV15; 11 bases map to TRBD2. Germline CDR1 is LNHNV and CDR2 is YYDKDF (reference sequence). V dropped 7 bases and J dropped 2; count of bases not matched to a gene: 4. The CDR3 has 15 residues. CDR3 loop: CATKELAGAYNEQFF. CDR3 nucleotide sequence: TGTGCCACCAAGGAACTAGCGGGAGCCTACAATGAGCAGTTCTTC.

The CDR3 DNA reads as TGTGCCAGCAGCCCGATAGCGGGATCTAACACCGGGGAGCTGTTTTTT. Protein: CASSPIAGSNTGELFF. J is TRBJ2-2 and V is TRBV5-4; 8 nucleotides agree with TRBD2. The germline V gene has CDR1 SGHNT and CDR2 YYREEE (reference sequence). After removal of 4 bases from V and 2 bases from J, the junction contained 7 bases not matched to a gene. CDR3 size: 16 residues.

The V gene is TRBV29-1, the J gene TRBJ1-1; TRBD1 aligns across 9 bases. The ends lost 4 bases at V and 0 bases at J; junction bases unmatched: 6. Per germline, CDR1 SQVTM and CDR2 ANQGSEA. The CDR3 is made up of 15 amino acids. CDR3 amino acids: CSVGRTGALNTEAFF. DNA of the CDR3: TGCAGCGTTGGCCGGACAGGGGCCTTGAACACTGAAGCTTTCTTT.

CDR3 sequence: CASRTGTSGIYNEQFF. The CDR3 nucleotides are TGTGCCAGCAGAACCGGGACTAGCGGAATCTACAATGAGCAGTTCTTC. The chain joins TRBV18 to TRBJ2-1, with TRBD2 matching 11 bases. Unmatched junction bases numbered 9, after V lost 8 bases and J lost 3 bases. The germline V gene has CDR1 KGHSH and CDR2 LQKENI. This CDR3 region has 16 residues.

The chain joins TRBV9 to TRBJ2-7; D is possibly TRBD2 (6 bases). V was trimmed by 4 bases and J by 2 bases, leaving 16 bases between them. Germline V gives CDR1 SGDLS, CDR2 YYNGEE. The CDR3 extends over 15 amino acids. For the CDR3, the DNA is TGTGCCAGCAGCCCCGGGACTGGTCCCCCCTACGAGCAGTACTTC. It is translated as CASSPGTGPPYEQYF.

In this sample, this clone turned up once. This chain links TRBV30 with TRBJ2-7; the match to TRBD2 covers 11 bases. V shed 0 bases, J shed 7 bases, and the junction held 5 bases outside the gene matches. The germline gives CDR1 GTSNPN, CDR2 SVGIG (reference sequence). The CDR3 has 14 amino acids. CDR3 nucleotides: TGTGCCTGGAGTGTTGCTAGCGGGAGGAGGGAGCAGTACTTC. It specifies CAWSVASGRREQYF. Full variable domain (remainder filled in from reference TRBV30 and TRBJ2-7): SQTIHQWPATLVQPVGSPLSLECTVEGTSNPNLYWYRQAAGRGLQLLFYSVGIGQISSEVPQNLSASRPQDRQFILSSKKLLLSDSGFYLCAWSVASGRREQYFGPGTRLTVT.

The J gene is TRBJ2-7, the V gene TRBV5-1, with TRBD2 as a possible D gene (6 bases). CDR1 is SGHRS and CDR2 is YFSETQ in the germline V gene. The V gene lost 2 bases and the J gene lost 0 bases, with 12 bases spanning the gap. There are 15 residues in the CDR3. CDR3 bases: TGCGCCAGCAGCTTCGGGACTCAAAGCTCCTACGAGCAGTACTTC. This translates into CASSFGTQSSYEQYF.

The table lists this clone with a count of one. The chain joins TRBV19 to TRBJ2-3; 9 positions agree with TRBD1. Germline trimming cut 7 bases from V and 3 bases from J; bases unmatched to any gene: 8. Germline CDR1 reads LNHDA; CDR2 reads SQIVND (reference sequence). This CDR3 has 15 amino acids. CDR3 nucleotide sequence: TGTGCCAGTACCTTCGGACAGGGGAGAACAGATACGCAGTATTTT. Its protein product is CASTFGQGRTDTQYF.

The gene calls are TRBV6-5 and TRBJ2-7; 11 nucleotides agree with TRBD1. This CDR3 is 14 amino acids long. Trimming at V came to 5 bases and at J to 3 bases, leaving 3 bases not matched to a gene. CDR1 is MNHEY and CDR2 is SVGAGI in the germline V gene. CDR3 DNA sequence: TGTGCCAGCAGTAGGGACAGGGGGAACTACGAGCAGTACTTC. Its protein is CASSRDRGNYEQYF.

In DNA form, the CDR3 reads TGCAGCGTTGAAACAGGGGGCTCCCACTGCGAGCAGTACTTC. Translating it yields CSVETGGSHCEQYF. The chain carries TRBV29-1 and TRBJ2-7, with TRBD1 matching 9 bases. CDR1 is SQVTM and CDR2 is ANQGSEA in the germline V gene. There are 14 residues in the CDR3. The V and J ends lost 2 bases and 6 bases, in that order; junction bases with no gene match: 8.

The V gene is TRBV27, the J gene TRBJ2-2; the match to TRBD1 covers 7 bases. The CDR3 contains 14 residues. V gave up 3 bases and J gave up 6 bases; unmatched junction bases: 4. Germline V gene lookup returns CDR1 MNHEY and CDR2 SMNVEV (reference sequence). CDR3 in DNA: TGTGCCAGCAGTTTCACAGGGGTACCCGGGGAGCTGTTTTTT. As protein: CASSFTGVPGELFF.